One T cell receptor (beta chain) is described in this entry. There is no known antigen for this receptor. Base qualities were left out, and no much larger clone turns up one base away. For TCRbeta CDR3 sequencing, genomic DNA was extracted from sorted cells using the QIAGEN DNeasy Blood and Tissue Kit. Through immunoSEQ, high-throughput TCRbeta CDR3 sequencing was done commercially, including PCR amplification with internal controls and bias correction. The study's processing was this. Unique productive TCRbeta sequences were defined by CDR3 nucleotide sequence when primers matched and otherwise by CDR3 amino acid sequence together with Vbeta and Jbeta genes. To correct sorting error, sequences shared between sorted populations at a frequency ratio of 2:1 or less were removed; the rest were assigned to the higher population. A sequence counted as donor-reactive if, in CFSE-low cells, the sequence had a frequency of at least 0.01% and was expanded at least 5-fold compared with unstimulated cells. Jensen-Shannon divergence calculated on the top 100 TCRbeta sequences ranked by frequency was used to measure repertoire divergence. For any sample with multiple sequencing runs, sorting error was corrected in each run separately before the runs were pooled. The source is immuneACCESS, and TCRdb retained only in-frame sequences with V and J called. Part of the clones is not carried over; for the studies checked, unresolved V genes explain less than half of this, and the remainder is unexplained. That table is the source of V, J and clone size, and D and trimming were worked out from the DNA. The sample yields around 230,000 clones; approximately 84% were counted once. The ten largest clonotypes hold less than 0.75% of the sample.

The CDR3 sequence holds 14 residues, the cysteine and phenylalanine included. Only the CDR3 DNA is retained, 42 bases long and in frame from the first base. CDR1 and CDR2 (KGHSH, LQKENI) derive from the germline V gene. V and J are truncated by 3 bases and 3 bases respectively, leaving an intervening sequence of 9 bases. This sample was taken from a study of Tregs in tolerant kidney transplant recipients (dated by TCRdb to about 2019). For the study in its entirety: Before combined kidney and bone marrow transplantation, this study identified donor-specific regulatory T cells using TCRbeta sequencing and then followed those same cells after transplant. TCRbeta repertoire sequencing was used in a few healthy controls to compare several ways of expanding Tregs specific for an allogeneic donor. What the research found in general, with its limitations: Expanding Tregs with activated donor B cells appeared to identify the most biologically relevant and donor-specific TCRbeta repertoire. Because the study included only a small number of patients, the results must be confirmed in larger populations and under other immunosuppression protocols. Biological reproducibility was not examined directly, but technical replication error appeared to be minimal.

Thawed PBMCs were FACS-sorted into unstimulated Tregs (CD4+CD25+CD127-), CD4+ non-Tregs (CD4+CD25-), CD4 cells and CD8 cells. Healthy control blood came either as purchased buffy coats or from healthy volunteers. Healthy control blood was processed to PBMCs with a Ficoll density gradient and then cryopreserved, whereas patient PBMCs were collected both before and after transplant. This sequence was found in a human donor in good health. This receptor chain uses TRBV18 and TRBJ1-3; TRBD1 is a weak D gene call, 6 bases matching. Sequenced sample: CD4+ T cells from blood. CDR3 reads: CASSPQGYGNTIYF. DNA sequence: TGTGCCAGCTCACCCCAGGGGTATGGAAACACCATATATTTT.